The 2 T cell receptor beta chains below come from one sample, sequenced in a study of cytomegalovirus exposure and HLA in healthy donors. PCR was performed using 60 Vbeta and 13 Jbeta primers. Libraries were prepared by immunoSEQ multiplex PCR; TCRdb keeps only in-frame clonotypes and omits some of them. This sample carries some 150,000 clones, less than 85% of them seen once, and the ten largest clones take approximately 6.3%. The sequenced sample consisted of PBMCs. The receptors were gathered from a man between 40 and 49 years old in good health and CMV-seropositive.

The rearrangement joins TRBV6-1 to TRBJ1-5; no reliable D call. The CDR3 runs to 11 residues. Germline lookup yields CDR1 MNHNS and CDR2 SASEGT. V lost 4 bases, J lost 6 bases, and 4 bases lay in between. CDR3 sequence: CASSVGQPQHF. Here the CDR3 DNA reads TGTGCCAGCAGTGTCGGTCAGCCCCAGCATTTT.

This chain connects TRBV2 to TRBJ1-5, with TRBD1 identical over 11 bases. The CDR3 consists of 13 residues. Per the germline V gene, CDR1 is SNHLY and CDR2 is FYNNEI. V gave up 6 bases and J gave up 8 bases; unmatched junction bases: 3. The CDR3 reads CASRDRGREPQHF. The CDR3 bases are TGTGCCAGCAGGGACAGGGGGCGAGAGCCCCAGCATTTT.